Shown below are 6 T cell receptor beta chains from a single sample sequenced in a study of cytomegalovirus exposure and HLA in healthy donors. PCR primers comprised 60 Vbeta and 13 Jbeta primers. Here immunoSEQ multiplex PCR was the method, and the copy in TCRdb shows in-frame clones only, minus some. The sample lists tens of thousands of clones, roughly 76% seen once, with over 2.5% in the top ten. Sequencing was done on a sample of PBMCs. The receptors here all came from a young man in good health and CMV-seronegative.

This chain uses TRBV19 with TRBJ2-5; D gene ambiguous. CDR1 and CDR2 from the germline V gene are LNHDA and SQIVND (reference sequence). V shed 2 bases and J shed 0 bases, with 4 bases lying between them. This CDR3 is built from 13 residues. The CDR3 sequence: CASSINNQETQYF. CDR3 coding DNA: TGTGCCAGTAGTATAAACAACCAAGAGACCCAGTACTTC.

The genes are TRBV28 and TRBJ2-3; perhaps TRBD1 as D (7 bases). The germline V gene encodes CDR1 MDHEN and CDR2 SYDVKM. V was cut by 6 bases and J by 0 bases, with 22 bases left in between. CDR3 size: 18 residues. The CDR3 sequence: CASSRPASGGGSTDTQYF. For the CDR3, the DNA is TGTGCCAGCAGCCGCCCCGCCTCAGGGGGAGGTAGCACAGATACGCAGTATTTT.

V gene TRBV7-3 combines with J gene TRBJ2-7; possible D gene TRBD2, 5 bases. The CDR3 runs 12 residues. Trimming took off 6 bases at V and 6 bases at J, with 12 bases between the two ends. Germline CDR1 reads SGHTA; CDR2 reads FQGTGA. This chain's CDR3 is CASRPRRSEQYF. CDR3 DNA: TGTGCCAGCAGACCCCGGAGGTCCGAGCAGTACTTC.

This chain joins TRBV11-1 and TRBJ1-1; 7 positions agree with TRBD1. The ends lost 5 bases at V and 2 bases at J; junction bases unmatched: 5. Germline values: CDR1 SGHAT, CDR2 FQDESV (reference sequence). The CDR3 has 14 amino acids. This chain's CDR3 is CASSQDRTNTEAFF. CDR3 in DNA: TGTGCCAGCAGCCAGGACAGGACCAACACTGAAGCTTTCTTT.

Here the CDR3 DNA reads TGTGCCAGCGGGACAGGGGGCTACGAGCAGTACTTC. Translated, it gives CASGTGGYEQYF. The chain links TRBV6-5 to TRBJ2-7, with 11 positions matching TRBD1. In germline, CDR1 is MNHEY, CDR2 SVGAGI. J was trimmed by 3 bases and V by 8 bases; bases with no gene match: 0. The CDR3 runs to 12 residues.

This clone appeared a single time. The chain is built from TRBV28 and TRBJ1-5, with no clear D. The CDR3 loop spans 15 amino acids. CDR1 is MDHEN, CDR2 SYDVKM, per germline. V lost 5 bases to trimming and J lost 5 bases, with 16 bases between them. For the CDR3, the DNA is TGTGCCAGCAGTCCCACCACCGGAGGGTATCAGCCCCAGCATTTT. It encodes CASSPTTGGYQPQHF.